What follows are 23 T cell receptor beta chains derived from one specimen sequenced in a study of long-term antiretroviral therapy in people with HIV. The run of the v3.0 immunoSEQ assay was at survey level. Data came from immunoSEQ multiplex PCR; TCRdb stores just in-frame clones and leaves some out. The sample yields approximately 30,000 clones, around 85% seen once. The starting material was unsorted PBMCs, obtained 3 years after starting antiretroviral therapy. The receptors stem from a man in his forties with HIV.

This clone showed up just a few times. The chain joins TRBV19 to TRBJ1-2, with TRBD1 matching over 7 bases. V lost 4 bases to trimming and J lost 4 bases; unmatched junction nucleotides: 12. The CDR3 runs to 16 residues. The germline V gene encodes CDR1 LNHDA and CDR2 SQIVND (reference sequence). CDR3 loop: CASSTFRDSGSYGYTF. CDR3 sequence (DNA): TGTGCCAGTAGTACGTTCCGGGACAGCGGATCCTATGGCTACACCTTC.

J is TRBJ1-1 and V is TRBV28; 7 nucleotides match TRBD1. The V and J ends lost 10 bases and 1 base, in that order; junction bases with no gene match: 12. The germline V gene has CDR1 MDHEN and CDR2 SYDVKM. The CDR3 length is 15 residues. CDR3 DNA sequence: TGTGCCACCTCTCCTGAAGGGACAGCGAACACTGAAGCTTTCTTT. Residues: CATSPEGTANTEAFF. The full variable domain, rest sourced from reference TRBV28 and TRBJ1-1, is DVKVTQSSRYLVKRTGEKVFLECVQDMDHENMFWYRQDPGLGLRLIYFSYDVKMKEKGDIPEGYSVSREKKERFSLILESASTNQTSMYLCATSPEGTANTEAFFGQGTRLTVV.

The chain employs TRBV7-9 and TRBJ1-1; TRBD1 agrees at 8 bases. Trimming removed 4 bases from V and 5 bases from J; junction bases left unmatched: 9. The CDR3 loop spans 15 amino acids. Germline lookup yields CDR1 SEHNR and CDR2 FQNEAQ (reference sequence). The CDR3 reads CASSSEITGGTEAFF. DNA for the CDR3: TGTGCCAGCAGCTCGGAGATAACAGGGGGAACTGAAGCTTTCTTT.

This clone has just one count. The chain carries TRBV7-9 and TRBJ2-1; no definite D call. Trimming took off 2 bases at V and 8 bases at J, with 7 bases between the two ends. This CDR3 spans 12 amino acids. Per germline, CDR1 SEHNR and CDR2 FQNEAQ (reference sequence). The CDR3 sequence: CASSLYLDEQFF. In nucleotides, the CDR3 is TGTGCCAGCAGCTTATACTTGGATGAGCAGTTCTTC.

The rearrangement joins TRBV6-1 to TRBJ1-6; D not certain. The germline V gene encodes CDR1 MNHNS and CDR2 SASEGT. Between the trimmed V and J ends, which lost 1 base and 10 bases, there was a span of 5 bases. The CDR3 sequence is 12 residues long. The CDR3 here is CASSEGISPLHF. The DNA of the CDR3 is TGTGCCAGCAGTGAAGGTATCTCACCCCTCCACTTT.

The genes are TRBV13 and TRBJ2-5; D might be TRBD2 (5 bases). This CDR3 region has 14 residues. From germline, CDR1 is PRHDT and CDR2 FYEKMQ (reference sequence). The V end lost 7 bases, the J end lost 7 bases, and 19 bases lay between the germline ends. Here the CDR3 DNA reads TGTGCCAGCACCATTCGCAGTAGTGAGGGGACCCAGTACTTC. It is translated as CASTIRSSEGTQYF.

V gene TRBV5-5 combines with J gene TRBJ2-7, with a tentative D call TRBD1 (6 bases). CDR1 SGHKS and CDR2 YYEKEE come from the germline V gene (reference sequence). Trimming left V 0 bases short and J 2 bases short, with 15 bases between. CDR3 size: 16 residues. CDR3 nucleotide sequence: TGTGCCAGCAGCTTGGCCACAGGGTTTACCCCCTACGAGCAGTACTTC. Translated: CASSLATGFTPYEQYF.

In its sample, this clone was seen a few times. The J gene is TRBJ2-7, the V gene TRBV6-6; the D gene is possibly TRBD1 (6 bases). The V and J ends lost 5 bases and 0 bases respectively, with 17 bases between them. Germline V gene lookup returns CDR1 MNHNY and CDR2 SVGAGI (reference sequence). The CDR3 covers 16 residues. CDR3 nucleotides: TGTGCCAGCAGTCAACCACAGGGACCTACCTCCTACGAGCAGTACTTC. Encoded protein: CASSQPQGPTSYEQYF.

The chain links TRBV6-1 to TRBJ2-7, with 7 bases identical to TRBD1. The CDR3 has 14 amino acids. Germline V gene lookup returns CDR1 MNHNS and CDR2 SASEGT. V gave up 4 bases and J gave up 3 bases; unmatched junction bases: 6. CDR3 protein: CASSVGGELYEQYF. In DNA, the CDR3 is TGTGCCAGCAGTGTAGGGGGCGAACTCTACGAGCAGTACTTC.

This clone was seen a handful of times. This rearrangement joins TRBV6-4 to TRBJ2-2, with 7 bases fitting TRBD1. This CDR3 is built from 15 residues. Germline CDR1 MRHNA, CDR2 SNTAGT. Unmatched junction bases numbered 1, after V lost 3 bases and J lost 0 bases. CDR3: CASSEGTANTGELFF. In DNA, the CDR3 is TGTGCCAGCAGTGAGGGGACAGCGAACACCGGGGAGCTGTTTTTT.

The V and J genes are TRBV7-9 and TRBJ2-5; unclear D gene. This CDR3 is 11 amino acids long. V lost 4 bases to trimming and J lost 3 bases, with 3 bases between them. In germline, CDR1 is SEHNR, CDR2 FQNEAQ (reference sequence). The CDR3 sequence: CASSSKETQYF. The CDR3 coding sequence is TGTGCCAGCAGCTCCAAAGAGACCCAGTACTTC. The variable domain in full, with the rest retrieved from reference TRBV7-9 and TRBJ2-5, is DTGVSQNPRHKITKRGQNVTFRCDPISEHNRLYWYRQTLGQGPEFLTYFQNEAQLEKSRLLSDRFSAERPKGSFSTLEIQRTEQGDSAMYLCASSSKETQYFGPGTRLLVL.

J is TRBJ2-1 and V is TRBV11-1; the match to TRBD2 covers 11 bases. This CDR3 is 15 amino acids long. After removal of 5 bases from V and 9 bases from J, the junction contained 9 bases not matched to a gene. Germline values: CDR1 SGHAT, CDR2 FQDESV (reference sequence). The CDR3 coding sequence is TGTGCCAGCAGCATTTTAGCGGGAGGGCCAAGTGAGCAGTTCTTC. It translates to CASSILAGGPSEQFF.

In its sample, this clone was seen a few times. The rearrangement uses TRBV2 and TRBJ1-2, with 7 bases lining up with TRBD1. This CDR3 spans 14 amino acids. The germline CDR1 and CDR2 sequences are SNHLY and FYNNEI. V lost 7 bases and J lost 6; bases outside the gene matches: 11. The CDR3 DNA reads as TGTGCCAGCAAGGTCAGACAGGGAGGGAATGGCTACACCTTC. This sequence encodes CASKVRQGGNGYTF.

The rearrangement uses TRBV5-4 and TRBJ1-2; 7 bases align to TRBD1. CDR3 size: 13 residues. Germline assignment: CDR1 SGHNT and CDR2 YYREEE (reference sequence). V shed 3 bases, J shed 5 bases, and the junction held 4 bases outside the gene matches. The CDR3 sequence is CASSSLQGYGYTF. As DNA, the CDR3 is TGTGCCAGCAGCTCCCTACAGGGGTATGGCTACACCTTC.

The V and J genes are TRBV27 and TRBJ2-3, with D unclear. Germline loops: CDR1 MNHEY, CDR2 SMNVEV (reference sequence). V was pared by 4 bases and J by 0 bases, with 5 bases between. The CDR3 is 13 amino acids. This CDR3 reads CASSSLSTDTQYF. As DNA, the CDR3 is TGTGCCAGCAGTTCCCTTAGCACAGATACGCAGTATTTT.

The count of this clone is one. The CDR3 here is CASGLGIVGQSPYEQYF. As DNA, the CDR3 is TGTGCTAGTGGTTTGGGAATAGTGGGACAGAGCCCCTACGAGCAGTACTTC. The chain links TRBV12-5 to TRBJ2-7; 7 nucleotides match TRBD1. This CDR3 spans 17 amino acids. Germline loops: CDR1 LGHNT, CDR2 FRNRAP. Trimming cost V 1 base and J 2 bases; bases outside gene matches: 11.

This sequence joins TRBV29-1 and TRBJ2-1, with unresolved D. V was shortened by 0 bases and J by 5 bases, with 2 bases between the two germline ends. The CDR3 is 11 amino acids. CDR1 and CDR2 from the germline V gene are SQVTM and ANQGSEA. The CDR3, as DNA: TGCAGCGTTGAAGATAACAATGAGCAGTTCTTC. Its translation: CSVEDNNEQFF.

V and J are TRBV6-5 and TRBJ2-7; D unclear. This CDR3 contains 11 residues. The germline CDR1 and CDR2 sequences are MNHEY and SVGAGI. V gave up 5 bases and J gave up 2 bases, with 4 bases separating them. CDR3 sequence: CASSPTYEQYF. CDR3 coding DNA: TGTGCCAGCAGTCCTACCTACGAGCAGTACTTC.

This clone was observed a single time. This chain connects TRBV25-1 to TRBJ2-7; the D is unclear. Germline CDR1 is MGHDK and CDR2 is SYGVNS. Trimming removed 5 bases from V and 2 bases from J, with 16 bases in between. This CDR3 has 15 residues. In DNA, the CDR3 is TGTGCCAGCAGTAAGAACAGCGATAGCCCCTACGAGCAGTACTTC. Translation: CASSKNSDSPYEQYF.

This clone was seen just once. V is TRBV4-1 and J is TRBJ1-6, with D uncertain. V lost 4 bases, J lost 6 bases, and 16 bases lay in between. CDR1 MGHRA and CDR2 YSYEKL come from the germline V gene. This CDR3 has 16 residues. The CDR3 DNA reads TGCGCCAGCAGCCTGGGATCTCTCGTGGCTAATTCACCCCTCCACTTT. Residues: CASSLGSLVANSPLHF.

The rearrangement joins TRBV9 to TRBJ2-1, with D tentatively TRBD1 (5 bases). Per germline, CDR1 SGDLS and CDR2 YYNGEE. Between the trimmed V and J ends, which lost 4 bases and 3 bases, there was a span of 11 bases. This CDR3 is 14 amino acids long. The CDR3 region is CASSPLQVYNEQFF. The CDR3 DNA sequence: TGTGCCAGCAGCCCGTTACAGGTCTACAATGAGCAGTTCTTC.

J is TRBJ1-5 and V is TRBV10-3; 7 bases align to TRBD1. The V and J ends lost 2 bases and 1 base, in that order; junction bases with no gene match: 5. The CDR3 runs to 16 residues. Germline V gene sequence: CDR1 ENHRY, CDR2 SYGVKD. CDR3 nucleotides: TGTGCCATCAGTGAGGCCAACAGGGGCAGCAATCAGCCCCAGCATTTT. This gives the protein CAISEANRGSNQPQHF.

The genes are TRBV9 and TRBJ2-2; D perhaps matches TRBD2 (6 bases). V lost 3 bases to trimming and J lost 4 bases, with 13 bases between them. The CDR3 is made up of 15 amino acids. Germline V gene data show CDR1 as SGDLS and CDR2 as YYNGEE. CDR3 protein: CASSAGTSGTGELFF. CDR3 DNA sequence: TGTGCCAGCAGCGCCGGGACTTCGGGCACCGGGGAGCTGTTTTTT.